One sample yielded the 23 T cell receptor beta chains listed below, sequenced in a study of identical twins. TCRdb analysed the 5' RACE reads with MiXCR anew, one entry per CDR3 protein. The data show approximately 210,000 distinct CDR3 sequences, with 6.5% to 8% seen just once and just over 14% held by the top ten. Another study also made use of these data, one on T cells expressing NK-cell markers.

Sequenced material: CD8+ T cells sorted from blood. The receptors here all came from a young woman in good health.

The V gene is TRBV10-3, the J gene TRBJ1-5; perhaps TRBD1 as D (5 bases). V dropped 10 bases and J dropped 0 bases, with 10 bases sitting between them. The CDR3 sequence is 13 residues long. Germline V gene sequence: CDR1 ENHRY, CDR2 SYGVKD. CDR3 DNA sequence: TGTGCCACTAGGGACGGTAGCAATCAGCCCCAGCATTTT. Translated, it gives CATRDGSNQPQHF.

This clonotype was seen only a few times. This rearrangement joins TRBV28 to TRBJ1-1; TRBD1 is a possible D gene (5 bases). Germline V lookup: CDR1 MDHEN, CDR2 SYDVKM. Trimming removed 2 bases at V and 5 bases at J, with 15 bases between. This CDR3 region has 15 residues. The CDR3 loop reads CASSLRQGGATEAFF. DNA of the CDR3: TGTGCCAGCAGTTTACGCCAGGGTGGGGCGACTGAAGCTTTCTTT. Supplemented by reference TRBV28 and TRBJ1-1, the full variable domain reads DVKVTQSSRYLVKRTGEKVFLECVQDMDHENMFWYRQDPGLGLRLIYFSYDVKMKEKGDIPEGYSVSREKKERFSLILESASTNQTSMYLCASSLRQGGATEAFFGQGTRLTVV.

This chain connects TRBV7-9 to TRBJ2-5; D is uncertain. The V gene lost 7 bases and the J gene lost 4 bases, with 13 bases spanning the gap. Germline CDR1 reads SEHNR; CDR2 reads FQNEAQ (reference sequence). The CDR3 loop spans 13 amino acids. CDR3: CASTPFGRETQYF. The CDR3 DNA follows: TGTGCCAGCACCCCTTTCGGACGAGAGACCCAGTACTTC.

This clonotype was counted ten times or more. The rearrangement uses TRBV7-9 and TRBJ2-2; TRBD2 might be the D (5 bases). From germline, CDR1 is SEHNR and CDR2 FQNEAQ (reference sequence). Trimming cost V 5 bases and J 6 bases, with 7 bases left between them. The CDR3 length is 12 residues. DNA of the CDR3: TGTGCCAGCAGCCCCGGGGCCGGGGAGCTGTTTTTT. Encoded protein: CASSPGAGELFF. The variable domain in full, with the rest retrieved from reference TRBV7-9 and TRBJ2-2, is DTGVSQNPRHKITKRGQNVTFRCDPISEHNRLYWYRQTLGQGPEFLTYFQNEAQLEKSRLLSDRFSAERPKGSFSTLEIQRTEQGDSAMYLCASSPGAGELFFGEGSRLTVL.

The chain recombines TRBV13 with TRBJ2-7; D may be TRBD2 (5 bases). The CDR3 spans 15 residues. V was trimmed by 5 bases and J by 2 bases, leaving 16 bases between them. Germline CDR1 PRHDT, CDR2 FYEKMQ (reference sequence). This chain's CDR3 is CASSARQRRPYEQYF. The CDR3 region has the DNA TGTGCCAGCAGCGCCAGGCAGCGGCGTCCCTACGAGCAGTACTTC.

This chain uses TRBV4-2 with TRBJ2-5; D is undetermined. There are 16 residues in the CDR3. Germline V gives CDR1 LGHNA, CDR2 YNFKEQ. Trimming shortened V by 2 bases and J by 5 bases, and 18 bases separated the two germline ends. CDR3 region: CASSQRLRETFETQYF. The CDR3 DNA follows: TGTGCCAGCAGCCAACGCTTAAGGGAAACTTTTGAGACCCAGTACTTC.

The gene calls are TRBV13 and TRBJ2-5, with a tentative D call TRBD1 (6 bases). V dropped 4 bases and J dropped 4 bases, with 25 bases sitting between them. CDR3 length equals 18 residues. The V gene's germline CDR1 is PRHDT and CDR2 FYEKMQ (reference sequence). The CDR3 DNA is TGTGCCAGCAGCTCTGACGAAAACAACAGGGTCGGGGCAGAGACCCAGTACTTC. Protein sequence: CASSSDENNRVGAETQYF. Supplemented by reference TRBV13 and TRBJ2-5, the full variable domain reads AAGVIQSPRHLIKEKRETATLKCYPIPRHDTVYWYQQGPGQDPQFLISFYEKMQSDKGSIPDRFSAQQFSDYHSELNMSSLELGDSALYFCASSSDENNRVGAETQYFGPGTRLLVL.

In the case of this clonotype: This sequence may be a read error, since a much larger clone differs from it by one base. The chain has TRBV7-6 and TRBJ2-2, with a tentative D call TRBD2 (6 bases). CDR3 length equals 12 residues. The V gene lost 4 bases and the J gene lost 6 bases, with 6 bases spanning the gap. Germline CDR1 and CDR2: SGHVS and FNYEAQ. This CDR3 is CASSSSAGELFF. CDR3 coding DNA: TGTGCCAGCAGCTCTAGCGCCGGGGAGCTGTTTTTT. Drawing the rest from reference TRBV7-6 and TRBJ2-2, the complete variable domain is GAGVSQSPRYKVTKRGQDVALRCDPISGHVSLYWYRQALGQGPEFLTYFNYEAQQDKSGLPNDRFSAERPEGSISTLTIQRTEQRDSAMYRCASSSSAGELFFGEGSRLTVL.

This clonotype has at least ten counts. The V call is TRBV18, the J call TRBJ1-2, with TRBD1 matching over 8 bases. The CDR3 consists of 15 residues. Per the germline V gene, CDR1 is KGHSH and CDR2 is LQKENI. The trim removed 6 bases at V and 5 bases at J, leaving 11 bases unmatched. This CDR3 reads CASSRDRGRDYGYTF. The CDR3 DNA is TGTGCCAGCTCGCGTGACAGGGGAAGAGATTATGGCTACACCTTC.

This clonotype was observed many times. The genes are TRBV13 and TRBJ2-7; 12 nucleotides match TRBD2. The germline gives CDR1 PRHDT, CDR2 FYEKMQ (reference sequence). This CDR3 has 14 amino acids. V lost 4 bases and J lost 4; bases outside the gene matches: 2. The chain's CDR3 is CASSSLAGGYEQYF. The CDR3 nucleotides read TGTGCCAGCAGCTCACTAGCGGGAGGATACGAGCAGTACTTC.

This clonotype was recorded a few times. V is TRBV13 and J is TRBJ2-1; the match to TRBD2 covers 15 bases. In germline, CDR1 is PRHDT, CDR2 FYEKMQ (reference sequence). This CDR3 is built from 18 residues. V was clipped by 4 bases and J by 1 base; unmatched bases: 5. For the CDR3, the DNA is TGTGCCAGCAGCTGGACTAGCGGGAGGGTATATTCCTACAATGAGCAGTTCTTC. This codes for CASSWTSGRVYSYNEQFF.

CDR3: CASSLEMSFRQPQHF. The CDR3 coding sequence is TGTGCCAGCAGCTTAGAGATGTCATTCCGCCAGCCCCAGCATTTT. The rearrangement uses TRBV7-2 and TRBJ1-5; no clear D. This CDR3 is 15 amino acids long. V lost 1 base and J 7 bases, leaving 14 bases between the germline ends. CDR1 SGHTA and CDR2 FQGNSA come from the germline V gene.

This clonotype has just a few counts. The chain combines TRBV4-3 with TRBJ1-1, with unresolved D. Germline loops: CDR1 LGHNA, CDR2 YSLEER. Trimming removed 0 bases from V and 3 bases from J, with 11 bases in between. The CDR3 runs to 15 residues. The CDR3 DNA reads as TGCGCCAGCAGCCAAGACAGCGGGTCAGACACTGAAGCTTTCTTT. Residues: CASSQDSGSDTEAFF.

V gene TRBV5-5 combines with J gene TRBJ2-7, with D perhaps assigned TRBD1 or TRBD2 (5 bases each). The CDR3 length is 15 residues. Germline lookup yields CDR1 SGHKS and CDR2 YYEKEE (reference sequence). V was trimmed by 1 base and J by 4 bases, leaving 15 bases between them. CDR3 in DNA: TGTGCCAGCAGCTTGAGTCCGGGGCAGAAATACGAGCAGTACTTC. Amino acid sequence: CASSLSPGQKYEQYF.

This clonotype was observed a handful of times. The chain joins TRBV9 to TRBJ2-7; 10 bases agree with TRBD2. CDR1 SGDLS and CDR2 YYNGEE come from the germline V gene. The J segment lost 4 bases and the V segment lost 4 bases, leaving 8 bases of the junction unmatched. This CDR3 is built from 15 residues. In DNA, the CDR3 is TGTGCCAGCAGCCCAGGGACTAGCGCAGGTTACGAGCAGTACTTC. It encodes CASSPGTSAGYEQYF.

This clonotype was counted many times. The rearrangement uses TRBV9 and TRBJ1-3; no clear D. From germline, CDR1 is SGDLS and CDR2 YYNGEE. The CDR3 covers 16 residues. V was cut by 0 bases and J by 0 bases, with 10 bases left in between. DNA for the CDR3: TGTGCCAGCAGCGTAGACGGCAGGAGCTCTGGAAACACCATATATTTT. Its translation is CASSVDGRSSGNTIYF.

The gene calls are TRBV5-1 and TRBJ2-1; D possibly corresponds to TRBD1 (5 bases). Germline CDR1 reads SGHRS; CDR2 reads YFSETQ. This CDR3 region has 15 residues. The V end was cut by 0 bases, the J end by 9 bases, with 16 bases between. The CDR3 here is CASSLGQSYLGEQFF. The CDR3 region has the DNA TGCGCCAGCAGCTTGGGACAGAGTTACCTCGGTGAGCAGTTCTTC.

In this sample, this clonotype turned up a few times. J is TRBJ2-7 and V is TRBV14; maybe TRBD2 (6 bases). The V and J ends lost 4 bases and 3 bases respectively, with 19 bases between them. In germline, CDR1 is SGHDN, CDR2 FVKESK. The length of the CDR3 is 16 residues. The CDR3 protein is CASSRSGQGALYEQYF. In nucleotides, the CDR3 is TGTGCCAGCAGCCGTAGCGGTCAGGGAGCCCTCTACGAGCAGTACTTC.

This clonotype was counted between two and nine times. This chain uses TRBV5-1 with TRBJ2-1; 7 positions match TRBD2. V lost 3 bases, J lost 12 bases, and 12 bases stayed unmatched. From germline, CDR1 is SGHRS and CDR2 YFSETQ. The CDR3 has 14 residues. The CDR3 reads CASSWPGLTFWQFF. The CDR3 DNA follows: TGCGCCAGCAGCTGGCCGGGACTAACTTTTTGGCAGTTCTTC.

This clonotype is judged medium-sized. This chain joins TRBV29-1 and TRBJ2-1; no firm D call. The V end was cut by 0 bases, the J end by 0 bases, with 15 bases between. The CDR3 totals 17 residues. Germline V gene data show CDR1 as SQVTM and CDR2 as ANQGSEA. DNA of the CDR3: TGCAGCGTTGAAGATCTCGGTTCGGAGAGCTCCTACAATGAGCAGTTCTTC. It encodes CSVEDLGSESSYNEQFF.

This clonotype showed up many times. The rearrangement uses TRBV24-1 and TRBJ2-5; TRBD2 is a possible D gene (6 bases). The CDR3 is made up of 15 amino acids. The germline V and J ends were trimmed by 1 base and 2 bases, with 10 bases remaining between them. The germline V gene encodes CDR1 KGHDR and CDR2 SFDVKD. The chain's CDR3 is CATSDLRGLQETQYF. The CDR3, as DNA: TGTGCCACCAGTGATTTAAGGGGACTTCAAGAGACCCAGTACTTC.

Ten or more counts support this clonotype. This chain uses TRBV2 with TRBJ1-1; D is ambiguous. The CDR3 is made up of 11 amino acids. Germline V CDR1 and CDR2: SNHLY, FYNNEI. Trimming left V 4 bases short and J 6 bases short, with 6 bases between. CDR3 DNA sequence: TGTGCCAGCAGTGGATGGCCTGAAGCTTTCTTT. Encoded protein: CASSGWPEAFF.

This clonotype has just a few counts. The chain carries TRBV7-9 and TRBJ1-5, with D unresolved. The CDR3 has 16 amino acids. The germline V and J ends were trimmed by 1 base and 2 bases, with 12 bases remaining between them. Germline loops: CDR1 SEHNR, CDR2 FQNEAQ (reference sequence). The CDR3 region is CASSLDSWRGNQPQHF. The CDR3 region has the DNA TGTGCCAGCAGCTTAGACTCTTGGAGGGGCAATCAGCCCCAGCATTTT. The full variable domain, completed using reference TRBV7-9 and TRBJ1-5, is DTGVSQNPRHKITKRGQNVTFRCDPISEHNRLYWYRQTLGQGPEFLTYFQNEAQLEKSRLLSDRFSAERPKGSFSTLEIQRTEQGDSAMYLCASSLDSWRGNQPQHFGDGTRLSIL.